The 16 T cell receptor beta chains below come from one sample, sequenced in a study of shared clonotypes between healthy human individuals. Here immunoSEQ multiplex PCR was the method, and the copy in TCRdb shows in-frame clones only, minus some. The sample shows roughly 2 million clones, 90% to 95% of them seen only once. Sequences were obtained from naive CD4+ T cells sorted from blood. Sample subset: CD45RA+ positively selected. The receptors come from a man younger than 35 in good health.

This sequence joins TRBV5-6 and TRBJ2-5; maybe TRBD2 (6 bases). The CDR3 spans 15 residues. The germline gives CDR1 SGHDT, CDR2 YYEEEE. The V end was cut by 1 base, the J end by 4 bases, with 14 bases between. In nucleotides, the CDR3 is TGTGCCAGCAGCTTGTGGATAGGAGGGATAGAGACCCAGTACTTC. This codes for CASSLWIGGIETQYF.

This chain links TRBV19 with TRBJ2-3; the D is unclear. Germline-derived CDR1 and CDR2 are LNHDA and SQIVND (reference sequence). This CDR3 spans 15 amino acids. The V and J ends lost 6 bases and 0 bases respectively, with 13 bases between them. DNA for the CDR3: TGTGCCAGTAGCAGACAAGGTTCTAGCACAGATACGCAGTATTTT. It encodes CASSRQGSSTDTQYF.

The CDR3 DNA reads as TGTGCCAGCAGTATGGCAGGGGGAGGGGAGACCCAGTACTTC. Protein sequence: CASSMAGGGETQYF. V and J are TRBV2 and TRBJ2-5; the D gene could be TRBD1 or TRBD2 (7 bases each). Trimming removed 5 bases at V and 5 bases at J, with 15 bases between. CDR3 length equals 14 residues. CDR1 and CDR2 (germline): SNHLY, FYNNEI.

The CDR3 DNA is TGTGCCAGCAGTCTCCGCGGCGACAGAGTGTCTGAAGCTTTCTTT. It is translated as CASSLRGDRVSEAFF. The chain joins TRBV27 to TRBJ1-1, with D tentatively TRBD1 (5 bases). Germline V gives CDR1 MNHEY, CDR2 SMNVEV (reference sequence). The CDR3 length is 15 residues. Between the trimmed V and J ends, which lost 5 bases and 6 bases, there was a span of 19 bases.

The V call is TRBV6-6, the J call TRBJ1-1; D might be TRBD1 (6 bases). The ends were cut back, 2 bases at V and 1 base at J, with 8 bases in the middle. Germline V gives CDR1 MNHNY, CDR2 SVGAGI (reference sequence). The CDR3 contains 14 residues. This chain's CDR3 is CASSYTRGNTEAFF. The CDR3 DNA is TGTGCCAGCAGTTACACCAGGGGGAACACTGAAGCTTTCTTT.

This chain uses TRBV19 with TRBJ1-2; D uncertain. V dropped 8 bases and J dropped 0 bases, with 19 bases sitting between them. The CDR3 runs 16 residues. The V gene's germline CDR1 is LNHDA and CDR2 SQIVND (reference sequence). Here the CDR3 reads CASQRSGMEANYGYTF. The CDR3 nucleotides are TGTGCCAGTCAGCGGTCGGGGATGGAAGCTAACTATGGCTACACCTTC.

V gene TRBV7-2 combines with J gene TRBJ1-5, with a weak D call TRBD1 (6 bases). The ends were cut back, 2 bases at V and 6 bases at J, with 11 bases in the middle. The CDR3 totals 14 residues. CDR1 is SGHTA and CDR2 is FQGNSA in the germline V gene. In DNA, the CDR3 is TGTGCCAGCAGCTTATTTGGGGGGCTTCAGCCCCAGCATTTT. The encoded protein is CASSLFGGLQPQHF.

This clone showed up just once. The V and J genes are TRBV6-5 and TRBJ2-2; D may be TRBD1 or TRBD2 (5 bases each). Looked up from germline, CDR1 is MNHEY and CDR2 is SVGAGI. This CDR3 comprises 15 residues. The V gene lost 0 bases and the J gene lost 5 bases, with 10 bases spanning the gap. The CDR3: CASSYSSGTTGELFF. In DNA, the CDR3 is TGTGCCAGCAGTTACTCGTCAGGGACGACCGGGGAGCTGTTTTTT.

The rearrangement uses TRBV7-9 and TRBJ2-3; D is undetermined. CDR1 SEHNR and CDR2 FQNEAQ come from the germline V gene (reference sequence). This CDR3 has 16 amino acids. The ends were cut back, 5 bases at V and 0 bases at J, with 15 bases in the middle. CDR3 nucleotide sequence: TGTGCCAGCAGCCTCCGGGTAGTGGAGAGCACAGATACGCAGTATTTT. Translating it yields CASSLRVVESTDTQYF.

The rearrangement joins TRBV27 to TRBJ2-1; D is perhaps TRBD2 (6 bases). The CDR3 covers 15 residues. The germline V gene has CDR1 MNHEY and CDR2 SMNVEV (reference sequence). The ends were cut back, 5 bases at V and 3 bases at J, with 14 bases in the middle. CDR3 residues: CASSPSLGGYNEQFF. DNA for the CDR3: TGTGCCAGCAGTCCCAGCTTGGGGGGCTACAATGAGCAGTTCTTC.

The J gene is TRBJ2-7, the V gene TRBV5-4, with 7 bases fitting TRBD1. Trimming removed 4 bases from V and 2 bases from J; junction bases left unmatched: 12. Germline-derived CDR1 and CDR2 are SGHNT and YYREEE (reference sequence). This CDR3 comprises 16 residues. This CDR3 reads CASSRGGDRVAYEQYF. The CDR3 coding sequence is TGTGCCAGCAGCCGAGGGGGCGACAGGGTTGCCTACGAGCAGTACTTC.

This chain connects TRBV5-6 to TRBJ1-2; D may be TRBD1 (5 bases). The CDR3 has 14 residues. Looked up from germline, CDR1 is SGHDT and CDR2 is YYEEEE. The V end lost 0 bases, the J end lost 7 bases, and 13 bases lay between the germline ends. CDR3 protein: CASSLVARESGYTF. The CDR3 DNA is TGTGCCAGCAGCTTGGTCGCCAGGGAGAGTGGCTACACCTTC.

V usage is TRBV5-1 and J usage is TRBJ2-5; D may correspond to TRBD1 or TRBD2 (5 bases each). Trimming left V 0 bases short and J 1 base short, with 10 bases between. Germline loops: CDR1 SGHRS, CDR2 YFSETQ. The CDR3 length is 15 residues. Written as DNA, the CDR3 is TGCGCCAGCAGCTTGGGGGCAGGGACCCAAGAGACCCAGTACTTC. Translating gives CASSLGAGTQETQYF.

V and J are TRBV30 and TRBJ2-5; D unclear. The CDR3 is 13 amino acids. V shed 0 bases and J shed 3 bases, with 8 bases lying between them. Looked up from germline, CDR1 is GTSNPN and CDR2 is SVGIG (reference sequence). The CDR3 region is CAWSVGTKETQYF. The CDR3 DNA reads TGTGCCTGGAGTGTGGGTACTAAAGAGACCCAGTACTTC.

The rearrangement joins TRBV10-3 to TRBJ2-1; D is unresolved. V shed 6 bases and J shed 7 bases, with 10 bases lying between them. CDR1 and CDR2 (germline): ENHRY, SYGVKD. CDR3 length: 12 amino acids. The CDR3 DNA follows: TGTGCCATCAGCCCAACGGAAAATGAGCAGTTCTTC. Translated, it gives CAISPTENEQFF.

This clone is a singleton in its sample. The J gene is TRBJ1-1, the V gene TRBV9, with 7 nucleotides matching TRBD1. Germline lookup yields CDR1 SGDLS and CDR2 YYNGEE. The V and J ends lost 4 bases and 1 base, in that order; junction bases with no gene match: 4. This CDR3 spans 14 amino acids. Here the CDR3 reads CASSTQGGNTEAFF. The CDR3 DNA reads as TGTGCCAGCAGCACTCAGGGGGGGAACACTGAAGCTTTCTTT.